Shown below are 22 T cell receptor beta chains from a single sample sequenced in a study of long-term antiretroviral therapy in people with HIV. Run at survey level, the immunoSEQ assay was version v3.0. Libraries were prepared by immunoSEQ multiplex PCR; TCRdb keeps only in-frame clonotypes and omits some of them. The sample contains around 26,000 clones, approximately 90% of which appear only once. This specimen consisted of unsorted PBMCs, obtained about 2.6 years after starting antiretroviral therapy. These receptors originate from a man in his forties with HIV.

The CDR3 reads CASERTGGLSYGYTF. In DNA, the CDR3 is TGTGCCAGCGAAAGGACAGGGGGCCTTTCCTATGGCTACACCTTC. The V and J genes are TRBV28 and TRBJ1-2; 11 bases line up with TRBD1. J lost 4 bases, V lost 8 bases, and 9 bases had no gene match. The CDR3 totals 15 residues. In germline, CDR1 is MDHEN, CDR2 SYDVKM.

This chain connects TRBV2 to TRBJ2-2; D possibly corresponds to TRBD1 (6 bases). Trimming took 2 bases from V and 1 from J, leaving 8 bases between them. Germline CDR1 is SNHLY and CDR2 is FYNNEI. The CDR3 consists of 15 residues. In DNA, the CDR3 is TGTGCCAGCAGTGAAATGACAGGGAACACCGGGGAGCTGTTTTTT. It specifies CASSEMTGNTGELFF.

The V gene is TRBV11-2, the J gene TRBJ2-1, with D unresolved. This CDR3 region has 11 residues. Per germline, CDR1 SGHAT and CDR2 FQNNGV. Trimming took off 5 bases at V and 4 bases at J, with 3 bases between the two ends. The CDR3 is CASSGYNEQFF. The CDR3, as DNA: TGTGCCAGCAGCGGTTACAATGAGCAGTTCTTC.

The CDR3 protein is CASSLGAPLRGQPQHF. The DNA for the CDR3 is TGTGCCAGCAGCTTAGGGGCCCCCTTGAGGGGTCAGCCCCAGCATTTT. The rearrangement joins TRBV7-8 to TRBJ1-5; D might be TRBD1 (5 bases). The germline V gene encodes CDR1 SGHVS and CDR2 FQNEAQ. The CDR3 consists of 16 residues. Trimming removed 1 base at V and 6 bases at J, with 16 bases between.

This chain uses TRBV11-2 with TRBJ2-7; D remains unclear. CDR1 is SGHAT, CDR2 FQNNGV, per germline. The CDR3 totals 15 residues. V was trimmed by 5 bases and J by 0 bases, leaving 14 bases between them. The CDR3 reads CASSKRRAPSYEQYF. The CDR3 DNA sequence: TGTGCCAGCAGCAAGAGACGGGCTCCCTCCTACGAGCAGTACTTC.

This rearrangement joins TRBV28 to TRBJ1-4, with 10 bases that match TRBD1. The trim removed 5 bases at V and 0 bases at J, leaving 18 bases unmatched. CDR1 and CDR2 from the germline V gene are MDHEN and SYDVKM. The CDR3 is made up of 21 amino acids. DNA of the CDR3: TGTGCCAGCAGTCCGGACCTCCAGACAGGGGGCTCTTCAACAACTAATGAAAAACTGTTTTTT. This gives the protein CASSPDLQTGGSSTTNEKLFF.

The gene calls are TRBV7-9 and TRBJ1-1; D call uncertain. There are 15 residues in the CDR3. Per germline, CDR1 SEHNR and CDR2 FQNEAQ (reference sequence). The germline V and J ends were trimmed by 1 base and 2 bases, with 11 bases remaining between them. The CDR3 DNA follows: TGTGCCAGCAGCTTAGACCCGATCTCTAACACTGAAGCTTTCTTT. Translated: CASSLDPISNTEAFF.

The chain recombines TRBV7-6 with TRBJ1-1; no clear D gene. CDR1 and CDR2 (germline): SGHVS, FNYEAQ. CDR3 size: 13 residues. V shed 1 base and J shed 4 bases, with 7 bases lying between them. Here the CDR3 DNA reads TGTGCCAGCAGCTTAGAATTACCCACTGAAGCTTTCTTT. This translates into CASSLELPTEAFF. Based on the CDR3 plus reference TRBV7-6 and TRBJ1-1, the full variable domain is GAGVSQSPRYKVTKRGQDVALRCDPISGHVSLYWYRQALGQGPEFLTYFNYEAQQDKSGLPNDRFSAERPEGSISTLTIQRTEQRDSAMYRCASSLELPTEAFFGQGTRLTVV.

CDR3 loop: CASSLKGTSGGLSYEQYF. CDR3 nucleotide sequence: TGTGCCAGCAGTTTAAAGGGGACTAGCGGGGGGCTCTCCTACGAGCAGTACTTC. The chain couples TRBV27 to TRBJ2-7, with 15 bases that match TRBD2. The V gene end was trimmed by 2 bases and the J gene end by 0 bases; junction bases not matched to a gene: 5. Germline CDR1 and CDR2: MNHEY and SMNVEV (reference sequence). CDR3 length equals 18 residues.

V is TRBV20-1 and J is TRBJ1-1; 7 bases line up with TRBD1. Germline V gene lookup returns CDR1 DFQATT and CDR2 SNEGSKA (reference sequence). CDR3 length equals 10 residues. The CDR3 loop is CSQTGNEAFF. The CDR3, as DNA: TGCAGCCAGACAGGGAATGAAGCTTTCTTT.

The CDR3 bases are TGTGCCAGCAGCTCCGACGACTACGAGCAGTACTTC. Its translation: CASSSDDYEQYF. V usage is TRBV11-1 and J usage is TRBJ2-7; D not resolved. Between the trimmed V and J ends, which lost 4 bases and 3 bases, there was a span of 7 bases. The CDR3 loop spans 12 amino acids. Germline CDR1 is SGHAT and CDR2 is FQDESV (reference sequence).

The chain links TRBV2 to TRBJ2-2; 11 bases map to TRBD1. The CDR3 contains 14 residues. The trim removed 6 bases at V and 6 bases at J, leaving 3 bases unmatched. Germline V gives CDR1 SNHLY, CDR2 FYNNEI. The CDR3 loop reads CASRGTGGAGELFF. The CDR3 DNA reads as TGTGCCAGCAGAGGGACAGGGGGTGCCGGGGAGCTGTTTTTT. Full variable domain (remainder filled in from reference TRBV2 and TRBJ2-2): EPEVTQTPSHQVTQMGQEVILRCVPISNHLYFYWYRQILGQKVEFLVSFYNNEISEKSEIFDDQFSVERPDGSNFTLKIRSTKLEDSAMYFCASRGTGGAGELFFGEGSRLTVL.

The chain combines TRBV13 with TRBJ2-7; 9 positions agree with TRBD2. Germline V CDR1 and CDR2: PRHDT, FYEKMQ (reference sequence). This CDR3 contains 16 residues. J gave up 4 bases and V 5 bases, and 12 bases lay outside the gene matches. CDR3 nucleotide sequence: TGTGCCAGCAGCCCTAGTGGGTTAGCGGGAGTGTACGAGCAGTACTTC. Its protein is CASSPSGLAGVYEQYF.

This chain links TRBV2 with TRBJ2-4; D is perhaps TRBD1 or TRBD2 (5 bases each). The CDR3 has 17 residues. Germline V gene data show CDR1 as SNHLY and CDR2 as FYNNEI. V was cut by 2 bases and J by 1 base, with 15 bases left in between. In DNA form, the CDR3 reads TGTGCCAGCAGTGAATCTTGGGGGAGTGGGGCCAAAAACATTCAGTACTTC. Residues: CASSESWGSGAKNIQYF.

J is TRBJ2-1 and V is TRBV5-4; 13 positions agree with TRBD2. J gave up 4 bases and V 6 bases, and 4 bases lay outside the gene matches. The germline V gene encodes CDR1 SGHNT and CDR2 YYREEE (reference sequence). This CDR3 has 15 amino acids. CDR3 loop: CASIPTSGGYNEQFF. CDR3 DNA: TGTGCCAGCATCCCGACTAGCGGGGGGTACAATGAGCAGTTCTTC.

The gene calls are TRBV6-5 and TRBJ1-2; no clear D gene. The germline CDR1 and CDR2 sequences are MNHEY and SVGAGI. The CDR3 is made up of 13 amino acids. V gave up 2 bases and J gave up 6 bases, with 10 bases separating them. The CDR3 is CASSYVGSDGYTF. The CDR3 DNA is TGTGCCAGCAGTTACGTGGGATCCGATGGCTACACCTTC.

The chain has TRBV7-9 and TRBJ1-5, with D possibly being TRBD1 (5 bases). Germline CDR1 SEHNR, CDR2 FQNEAQ (reference sequence). This CDR3 comprises 15 residues. Trimming pared 5 bases from V and 3 bases from J, leaving 14 bases between. CDR3 region: CASSDWGNNNQPQHF. The CDR3 nucleotides read TGTGCCAGCAGCGACTGGGGCAATAACAATCAGCCCCAGCATTTT.

The gene calls are TRBV30 and TRBJ2-1, with D maybe TRBD2 (6 bases). V lost 2 bases, J lost 7 bases, and 21 bases lay in between. CDR3 length equals 16 residues. CDR1 GTSNPN and CDR2 SVGIG come from the germline V gene (reference sequence). In DNA form, the CDR3 reads TGTGCCTGGAGTAATTCCCTGGCCCCGGGGGATAATGAGCAGTTCTTC. This encodes CAWSNSLAPGDNEQFF.

This sequence joins TRBV4-1 and TRBJ1-1; 7 bases match TRBD1. After removal of 3 bases from V and 10 bases from J, the junction contained 20 bases not matched to a gene. The CDR3 sequence is 17 residues long. CDR1 and CDR2 from the germline V gene are MGHRA and YSYEKL. CDR3 sequence reads: CASSHFRRAETGWSAFF. The CDR3 coding sequence is TGCGCCAGCAGCCATTTTCGAAGGGCCGAGACAGGGTGGTCAGCTTTCTTT.

V is TRBV9 and J is TRBJ2-1, with TRBD2 identical over 7 bases. Germline lookup yields CDR1 SGDLS and CDR2 YYNGEE. CDR3 length: 15 residues. V gave up 3 bases and J gave up 6 bases; unmatched junction bases: 9. CDR3 region: CASSALAGVRNEQFF. The CDR3 coding sequence is TGTGCCAGCAGCGCACTGGCGGGAGTTCGCAATGAGCAGTTCTTC.

The CDR3 nucleotides read TGTGCCAGCAGCTTGGGGCGTACAGGGGGCGATCAGCCCCAGCATTTT. Its translation: CASSLGRTGGDQPQHF. The V gene is TRBV5-6, the J gene TRBJ1-5; 9 bases are shared with TRBD1. The CDR3 is made up of 16 amino acids. CDR1 SGHDT and CDR2 YYEEEE come from the germline V gene. Trimming removed 0 bases from V and 5 bases from J; junction bases left unmatched: 6.

The CDR3 reads CASSPTWGSGNTIYF. CDR3 DNA: TGTGCCAGCAGTCCCACCTGGGGCTCTGGAAACACCATATATTTT. The V gene is TRBV6-5, the J gene TRBJ1-3; D uncertain. The length of the CDR3 is 15 residues. Germline CDR1 reads MNHEY; CDR2 reads SVGAGI. V was trimmed by 5 bases and J by 0 bases, leaving 11 bases between them.